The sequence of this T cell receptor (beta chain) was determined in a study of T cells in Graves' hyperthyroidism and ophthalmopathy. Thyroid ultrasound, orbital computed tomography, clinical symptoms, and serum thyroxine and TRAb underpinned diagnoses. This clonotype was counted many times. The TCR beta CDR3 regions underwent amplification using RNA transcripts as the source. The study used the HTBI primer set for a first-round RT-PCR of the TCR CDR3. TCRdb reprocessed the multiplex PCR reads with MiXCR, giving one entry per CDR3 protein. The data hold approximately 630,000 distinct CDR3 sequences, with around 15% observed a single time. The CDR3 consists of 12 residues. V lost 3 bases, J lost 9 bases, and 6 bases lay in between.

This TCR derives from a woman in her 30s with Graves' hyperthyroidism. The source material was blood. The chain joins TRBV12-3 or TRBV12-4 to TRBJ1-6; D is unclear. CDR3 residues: CASSFGVSPLHF. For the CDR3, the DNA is TGTGCCAGCAGTTTTGGGGTTTCACCCCTCCACTTT.